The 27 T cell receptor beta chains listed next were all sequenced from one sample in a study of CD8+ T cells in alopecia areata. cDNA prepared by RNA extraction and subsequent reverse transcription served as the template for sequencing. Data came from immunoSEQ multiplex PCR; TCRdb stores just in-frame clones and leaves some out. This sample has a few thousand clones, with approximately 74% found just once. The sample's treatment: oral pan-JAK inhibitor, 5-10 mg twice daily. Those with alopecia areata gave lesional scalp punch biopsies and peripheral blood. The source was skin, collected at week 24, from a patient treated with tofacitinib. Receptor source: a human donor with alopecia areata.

The CDR3 region is CASSLRGAREQYF. In DNA, the CDR3 is TGTGCCAGCAGCTTAAGAGGGGCGAGAGAGCAGTACTTC. This chain uses TRBV11-2 with TRBJ2-7; perhaps D is TRBD1 or TRBD2 (5 bases each). Germline-derived CDR1 and CDR2 are SGHAT and FQNNGV. The CDR3 is made up of 13 amino acids. V dropped 2 bases and J dropped 7 bases, with 12 bases sitting between them.

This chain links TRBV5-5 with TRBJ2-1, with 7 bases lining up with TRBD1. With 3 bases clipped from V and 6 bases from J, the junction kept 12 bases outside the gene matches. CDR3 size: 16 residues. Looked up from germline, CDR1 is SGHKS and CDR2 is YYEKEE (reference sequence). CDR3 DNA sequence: TGTGCCAGCAGCTGGGGAGCAGGGGGTTTACTCAATGAGCAGTTCTTC. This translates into CASSWGAGGLLNEQFF.

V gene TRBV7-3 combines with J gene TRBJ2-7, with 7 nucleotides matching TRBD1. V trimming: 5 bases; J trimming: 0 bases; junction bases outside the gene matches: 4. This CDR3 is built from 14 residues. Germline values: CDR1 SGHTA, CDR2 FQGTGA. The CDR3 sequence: CASSPTGNSYEQYF. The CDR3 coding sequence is TGTGCCAGCAGCCCGACAGGGAACTCCTACGAGCAGTACTTC.

The DNA for the CDR3 is TGTGCCAGCAGCTTAGTGGGCTACGAGCAGTACTTC. It translates to CASSLVGYEQYF. The rearrangement joins TRBV7-2 to TRBJ2-7; D is unclear. Trimming shortened V by 1 base and J by 3 bases, and 4 bases separated the two germline ends. The CDR3 has 12 amino acids. Looked up from germline, CDR1 is SGHTA and CDR2 is FQGNSA.

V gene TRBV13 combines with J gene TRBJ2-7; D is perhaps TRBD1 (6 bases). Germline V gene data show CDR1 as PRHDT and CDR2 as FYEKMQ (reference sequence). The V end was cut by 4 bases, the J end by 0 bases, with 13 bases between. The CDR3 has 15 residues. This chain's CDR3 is CASSSSGDHSYEQYF. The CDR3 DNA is TGTGCCAGCAGCTCCTCAGGGGACCACTCCTACGAGCAGTACTTC. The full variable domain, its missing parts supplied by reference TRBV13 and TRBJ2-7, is AAGVIQSPRHLIKEKRETATLKCYPIPRHDTVYWYQQGPGQDPQFLISFYEKMQSDKGSIPDRFSAQQFSDYHSELNMSSLELGDSALYFCASSSSGDHSYEQYFGPGTRLTVT.

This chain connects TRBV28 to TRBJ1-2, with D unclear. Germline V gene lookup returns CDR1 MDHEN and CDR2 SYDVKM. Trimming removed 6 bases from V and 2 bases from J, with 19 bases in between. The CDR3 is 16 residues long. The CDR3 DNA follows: TGTGCCAGCAGCACCCCCGGGCGTCTTTTAAACTATGGCTACACCTTC. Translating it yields CASSTPGRLLNYGYTF.

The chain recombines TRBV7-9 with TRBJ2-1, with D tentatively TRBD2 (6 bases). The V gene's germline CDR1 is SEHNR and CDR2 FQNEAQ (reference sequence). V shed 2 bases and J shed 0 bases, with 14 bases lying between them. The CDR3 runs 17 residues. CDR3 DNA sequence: TGTGCCAGCAGCTTAAGGGGAGCGGGTCACTCCTACAATGAGCAGTTCTTC. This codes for CASSLRGAGHSYNEQFF.

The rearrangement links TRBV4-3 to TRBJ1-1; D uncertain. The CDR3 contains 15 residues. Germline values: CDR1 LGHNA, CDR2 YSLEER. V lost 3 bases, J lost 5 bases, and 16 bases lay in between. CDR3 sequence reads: CASSQERATRTEAFF. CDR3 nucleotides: TGCGCCAGCAGCCAGGAGAGGGCCACGAGAACTGAAGCTTTCTTT.

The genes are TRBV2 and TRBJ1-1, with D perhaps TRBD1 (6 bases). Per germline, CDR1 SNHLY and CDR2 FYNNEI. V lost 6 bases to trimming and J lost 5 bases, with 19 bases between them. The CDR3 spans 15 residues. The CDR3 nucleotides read TGTGCCAGCAGGGACGGGGGCTTCGATGGGACTGAAGCTTTCTTT. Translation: CASRDGGFDGTEAFF.

The CDR3 nucleotides are TGTGCCAGCAGCTATGGGACAGAAAATGAAAAACTGTTTTTT. Residues: CASSYGTENEKLFF. The chain combines TRBV5-7 with TRBJ1-4, with TRBD1 matching over 7 bases. TRBV5-7 is given ORF status, its function remaining uncertain. V trimming: 3 bases; J trimming: 5 bases; junction bases outside the gene matches: 4. CDR3 size: 14 residues.

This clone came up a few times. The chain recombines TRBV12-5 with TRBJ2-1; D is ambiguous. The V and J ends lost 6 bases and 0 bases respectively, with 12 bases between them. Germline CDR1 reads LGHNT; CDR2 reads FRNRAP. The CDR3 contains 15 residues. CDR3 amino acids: CASGPGQSSYNEQFF. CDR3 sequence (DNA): TGTGCTAGTGGACCTGGTCAGAGCTCCTACAATGAGCAGTTCTTC.

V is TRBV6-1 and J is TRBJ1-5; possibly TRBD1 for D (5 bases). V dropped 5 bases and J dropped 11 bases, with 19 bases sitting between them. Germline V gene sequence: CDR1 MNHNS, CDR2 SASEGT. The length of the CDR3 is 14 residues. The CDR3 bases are TGTGCCAGCAGTCGCGACAGTACTGCGGGGACCCAGCATTTT. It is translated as CASSRDSTAGTQHF.

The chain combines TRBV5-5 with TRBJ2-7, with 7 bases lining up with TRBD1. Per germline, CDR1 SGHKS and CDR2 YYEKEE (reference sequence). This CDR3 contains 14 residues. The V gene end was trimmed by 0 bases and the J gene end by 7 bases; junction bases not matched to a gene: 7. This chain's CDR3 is CASSLAGTGVEQYF. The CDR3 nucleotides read TGTGCCAGCAGCTTGGCCGGAACAGGGGTAGAGCAGTACTTC.

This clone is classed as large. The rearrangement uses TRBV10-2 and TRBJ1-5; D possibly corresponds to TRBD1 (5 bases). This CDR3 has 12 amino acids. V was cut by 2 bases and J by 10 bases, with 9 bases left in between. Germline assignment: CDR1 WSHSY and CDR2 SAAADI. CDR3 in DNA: TGCGCCAGCAGTGAGGCTCAGGGTCCCCAGCATTTT. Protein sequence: CASSEAQGPQHF.

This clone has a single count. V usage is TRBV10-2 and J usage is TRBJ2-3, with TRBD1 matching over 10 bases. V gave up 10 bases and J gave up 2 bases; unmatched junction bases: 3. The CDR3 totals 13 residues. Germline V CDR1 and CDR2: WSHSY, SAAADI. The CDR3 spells CATGTGVTDTQYF. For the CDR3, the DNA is TGCGCCACCGGGACAGGGGTCACAGATACGCAGTATTTT.

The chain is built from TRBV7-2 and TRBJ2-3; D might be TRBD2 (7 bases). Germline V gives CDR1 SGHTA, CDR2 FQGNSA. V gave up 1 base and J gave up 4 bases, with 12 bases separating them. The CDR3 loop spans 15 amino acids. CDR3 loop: CASSLVAGAADTQYF. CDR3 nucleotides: TGTGCCAGCAGCTTAGTGGCGGGGGCGGCAGATACGCAGTATTTT.

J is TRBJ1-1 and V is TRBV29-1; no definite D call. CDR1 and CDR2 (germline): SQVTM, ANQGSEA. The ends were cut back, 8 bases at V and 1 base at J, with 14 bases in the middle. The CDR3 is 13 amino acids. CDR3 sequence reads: CSSLEQTNTEAFF. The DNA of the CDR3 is TGCAGCAGTTTGGAACAGACGAACACTGAAGCTTTCTTT.

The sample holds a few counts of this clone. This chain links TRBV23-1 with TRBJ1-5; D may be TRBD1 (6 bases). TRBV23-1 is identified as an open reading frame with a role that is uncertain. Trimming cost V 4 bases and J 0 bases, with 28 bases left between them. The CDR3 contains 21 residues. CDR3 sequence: CASSLEEQGPLGGGSNQPQHF. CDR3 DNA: TGCGCCAGCAGTCTAGAGGAACAGGGACCGCTGGGGGGGGGTAGCAATCAGCCCCAGCATTTT.

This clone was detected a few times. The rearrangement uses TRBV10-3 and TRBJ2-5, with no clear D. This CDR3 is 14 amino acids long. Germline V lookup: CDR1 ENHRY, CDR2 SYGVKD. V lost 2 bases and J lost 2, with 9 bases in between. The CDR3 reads CAISEKASQETQYF. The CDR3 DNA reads TGTGCCATCAGTGAGAAGGCCAGTCAAGAGACCCAGTACTTC.

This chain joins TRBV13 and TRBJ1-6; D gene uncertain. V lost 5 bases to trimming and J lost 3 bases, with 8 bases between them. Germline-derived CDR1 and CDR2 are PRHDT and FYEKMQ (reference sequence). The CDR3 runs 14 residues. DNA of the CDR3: TGTGCCAGCAGCGCGGACGGCTATAATTCACCCCTCCACTTT. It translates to CASSADGYNSPLHF. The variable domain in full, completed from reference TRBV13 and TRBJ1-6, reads AAGVIQSPRHLIKEKRETATLKCYPIPRHDTVYWYQQGPGQDPQFLISFYEKMQSDKGSIPDRFSAQQFSDYHSELNMSSLELGDSALYFCASSADGYNSPLHFGNGTRLTVT.

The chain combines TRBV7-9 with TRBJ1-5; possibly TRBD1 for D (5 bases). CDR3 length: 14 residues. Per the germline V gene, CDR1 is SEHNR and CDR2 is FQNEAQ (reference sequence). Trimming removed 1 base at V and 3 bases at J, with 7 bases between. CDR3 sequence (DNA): TGTGCCAGCAGCTTAGGACAGACCAATCAGCCCCAGCATTTT. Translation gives CASSLGQTNQPQHF.

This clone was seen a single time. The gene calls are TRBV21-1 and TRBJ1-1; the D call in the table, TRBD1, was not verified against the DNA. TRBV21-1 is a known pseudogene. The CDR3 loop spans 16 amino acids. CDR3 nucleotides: TGTGCCAGCAGAACCGGGACACTAGGTGGGAACGGCCGAGCTTTCTTT. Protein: CASRTGTLGGNGRAFF.

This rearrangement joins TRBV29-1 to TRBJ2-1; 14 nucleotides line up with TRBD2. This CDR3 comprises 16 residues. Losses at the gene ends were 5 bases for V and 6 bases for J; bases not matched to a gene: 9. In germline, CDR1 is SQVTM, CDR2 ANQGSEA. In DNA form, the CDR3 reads TGCAGCGTTAGACTAGCGGGGGGGTACGGGGCCAATGAGCAGTTCTTC. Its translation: CSVRLAGGYGANEQFF.

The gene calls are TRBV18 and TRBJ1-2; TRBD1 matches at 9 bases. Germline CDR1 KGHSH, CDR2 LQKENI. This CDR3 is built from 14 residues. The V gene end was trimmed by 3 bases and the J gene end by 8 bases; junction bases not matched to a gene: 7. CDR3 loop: CASSPLGQGEGYTF. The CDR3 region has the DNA TGTGCCAGCTCACCTTTGGGACAGGGCGAAGGCTACACCTTC.

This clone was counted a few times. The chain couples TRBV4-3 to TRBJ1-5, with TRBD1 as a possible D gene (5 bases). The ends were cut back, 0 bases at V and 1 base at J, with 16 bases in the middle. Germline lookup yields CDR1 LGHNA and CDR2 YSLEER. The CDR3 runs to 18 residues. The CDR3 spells CASSQEFIGEGSNQPQHF. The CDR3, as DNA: TGCGCCAGCAGCCAAGAATTTATTGGGGAGGGGAGCAATCAGCCCCAGCATTTT.

The CDR3 here is CASSSRALLYEQYF. In nucleotides, the CDR3 is TGTGCCAGCAGCAGCAGGGCGCTGCTCTACGAGCAGTACTTC. The rearrangement links TRBV11-3 to TRBJ2-7; weak D call: TRBD1 (5 bases). The CDR3 covers 14 residues. From germline, CDR1 is SGHNT and CDR2 YENEEA. The V end was cut by 5 bases, the J end by 3 bases, with 14 bases between. The full variable domain, with the rest looked up from reference TRBV11-3 and TRBJ2-7, is EAGVVQSPRYKIIEKKQPVAFWCNPISGHNTLYWYLQNLGQGPELLIRYENEEAVDDSQLPKDRFSAERLKGVDSTLKIQPAELGDSAVYLCASSSRALLYEQYFGPGTRLTVT.

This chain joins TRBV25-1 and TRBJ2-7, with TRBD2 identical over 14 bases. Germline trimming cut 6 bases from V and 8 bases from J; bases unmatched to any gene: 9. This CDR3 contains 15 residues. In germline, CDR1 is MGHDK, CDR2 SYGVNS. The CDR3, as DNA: TGTGCCAGCAGGGTGACTAGCGGGGGGGCCTTGAAGCAGTACTTC. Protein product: CASRVTSGGALKQYF.